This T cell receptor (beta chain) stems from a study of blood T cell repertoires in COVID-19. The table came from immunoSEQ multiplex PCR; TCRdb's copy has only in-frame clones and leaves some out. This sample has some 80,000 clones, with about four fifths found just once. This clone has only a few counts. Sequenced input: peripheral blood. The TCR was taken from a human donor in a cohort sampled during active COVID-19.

CDR3 bases: TGTGCCAGCAGGACAGGGTATGGCTACACCTTC. Protein product: CASRTGYGYTF. The chain employs TRBV2 and TRBJ1-2, with 7 bases matching TRBD1. Germline loops: CDR1 SNHLY, CDR2 FYNNEI. The CDR3 runs 11 residues. The V gene end was trimmed by 6 bases and the J gene end by 5 bases; junction bases not matched to a gene: 0.